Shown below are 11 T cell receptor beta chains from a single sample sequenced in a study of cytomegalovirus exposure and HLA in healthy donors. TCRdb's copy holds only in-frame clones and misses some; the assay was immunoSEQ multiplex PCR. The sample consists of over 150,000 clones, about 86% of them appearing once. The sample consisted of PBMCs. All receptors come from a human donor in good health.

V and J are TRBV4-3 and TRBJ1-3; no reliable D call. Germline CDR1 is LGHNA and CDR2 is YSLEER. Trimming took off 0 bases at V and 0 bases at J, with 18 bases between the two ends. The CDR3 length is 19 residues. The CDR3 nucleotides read TGCGCCAGCAGCCAAGAGTGGACTCCAGGAGGGTCCTCTGGAAACACCATATATTTT. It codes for CASSQEWTPGGSSGNTIYF.

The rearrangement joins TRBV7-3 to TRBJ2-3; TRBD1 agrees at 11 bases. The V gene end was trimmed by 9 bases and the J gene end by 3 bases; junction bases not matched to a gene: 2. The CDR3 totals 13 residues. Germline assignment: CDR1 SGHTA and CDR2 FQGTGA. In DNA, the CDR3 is TGTGCCAGTGGGACAGGGGGGACAGATACGCAGTATTTT. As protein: CASGTGGTDTQYF.

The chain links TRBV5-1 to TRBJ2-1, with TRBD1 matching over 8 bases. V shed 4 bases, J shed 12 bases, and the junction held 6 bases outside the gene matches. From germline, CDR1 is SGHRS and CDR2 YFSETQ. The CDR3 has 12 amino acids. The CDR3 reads CASSILQGVQFF. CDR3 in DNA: TGCGCCAGCAGCATACTACAGGGGGTGCAGTTCTTC.

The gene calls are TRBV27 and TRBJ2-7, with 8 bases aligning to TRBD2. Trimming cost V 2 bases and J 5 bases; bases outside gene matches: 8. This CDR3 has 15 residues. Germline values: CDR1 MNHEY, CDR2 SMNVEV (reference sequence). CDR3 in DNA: TGTGCCAGCAGTTTAGCCTCTCCGGGGGGGGACGAGCAGTACTTC. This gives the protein CASSLASPGGDEQYF.

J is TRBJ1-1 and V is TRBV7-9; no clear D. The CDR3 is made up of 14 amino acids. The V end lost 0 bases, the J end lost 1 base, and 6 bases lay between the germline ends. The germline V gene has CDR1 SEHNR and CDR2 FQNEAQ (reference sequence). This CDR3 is CASSLAQANTEAFF. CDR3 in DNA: TGTGCCAGCAGCTTAGCGCAAGCGAACACTGAAGCTTTCTTT.

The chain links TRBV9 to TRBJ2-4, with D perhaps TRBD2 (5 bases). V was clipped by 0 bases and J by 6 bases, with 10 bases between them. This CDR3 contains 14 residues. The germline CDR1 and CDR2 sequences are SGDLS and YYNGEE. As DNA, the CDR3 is TGTGCCAGCAGCGTAGATATGCGGGCAAACATTCAGTACTTC. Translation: CASSVDMRANIQYF.

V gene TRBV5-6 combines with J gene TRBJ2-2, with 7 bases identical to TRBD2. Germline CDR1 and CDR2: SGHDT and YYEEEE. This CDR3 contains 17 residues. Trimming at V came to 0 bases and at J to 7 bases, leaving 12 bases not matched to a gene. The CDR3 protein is CASSLASAGWDIGELFF. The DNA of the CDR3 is TGTGCCAGCAGCTTGGCCTCAGCGGGATGGGATATCGGGGAGCTGTTTTTT.

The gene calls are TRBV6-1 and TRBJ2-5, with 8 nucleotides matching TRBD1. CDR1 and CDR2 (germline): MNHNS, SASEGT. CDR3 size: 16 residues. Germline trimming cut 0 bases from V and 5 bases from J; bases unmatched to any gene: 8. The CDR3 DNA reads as TGTGCCAGCAGTGAAGCCCTGGACAGGGAGAGGGAGACCCAGTACTTC. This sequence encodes CASSEALDRERETQYF.

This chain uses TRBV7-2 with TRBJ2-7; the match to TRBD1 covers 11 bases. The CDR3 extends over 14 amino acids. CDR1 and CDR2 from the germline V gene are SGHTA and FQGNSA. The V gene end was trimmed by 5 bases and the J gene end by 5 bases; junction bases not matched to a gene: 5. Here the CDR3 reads CASSLDRGRDEQYF. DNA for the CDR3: TGTGCCAGCAGCCTGGACAGGGGGCGTGACGAGCAGTACTTC.

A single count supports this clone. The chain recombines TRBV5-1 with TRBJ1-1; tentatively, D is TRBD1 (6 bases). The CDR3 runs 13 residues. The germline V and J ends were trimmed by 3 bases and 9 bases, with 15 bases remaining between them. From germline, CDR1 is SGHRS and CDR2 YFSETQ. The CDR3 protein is CASSYDTGNQAFF. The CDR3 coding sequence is TGCGCCAGCAGCTACGATACAGGGAATCAAGCTTTCTTT. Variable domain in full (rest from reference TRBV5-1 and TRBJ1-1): KAGVTQTPRYLIKTRGQQVTLSCSPISGHRSVSWYQQTPGQGLQFLFEYFSETQRNKGNFPGRFSGRQFSNSRSEMNVSTLELGDSALYLCASSYDTGNQAFFGQGTRLTVV.

The CDR3 region is CASSFRDRGHEAFF. DNA for the CDR3: TGTGCCAGCAGCTTTCGGGACAGGGGGCACGAAGCTTTCTTT. This chain uses TRBV11-2 with TRBJ1-1, with TRBD1 matching 12 bases. The trim removed 3 bases at V and 8 bases at J, leaving 4 bases unmatched. The CDR3 sequence is 14 residues long. Germline CDR1 and CDR2: SGHAT and FQNNGV.